The clone carrying this TCR beta chain has at least ten counts. The antigen remains unidentified. MiXCR, run by TCRdb on the 5' RACE reads, gives a single entry per CDR3 protein. The data contain some 590,000 distinct CDR3 sequences, over 8.5% of them singletons. The data originate from a study of identical twins. General study points: There was an excess of low generation probability in the out-of-frame alpha sequences that twins shared.

V lost 6 bases and J lost 3, with 8 bases in between. The CDR3 has 13 residues. Germline CDR1 is ENHRY and CDR2 is SYGVKD. In addition, the sample was reused for a study of yellow fever vaccine responses in identical twins.

This clonotype was obtained from a woman aged 18 to 35 in good health. V is TRBV10-3 and J is TRBJ2-2, with a weak D call TRBD1 (5 bases). What was sequenced was PBMCs. Here the CDR3 DNA reads TGTGCCATCAGCAGGGCAGACACCGGGGAGCTGTTTTTT. It codes for CAISRADTGELFF.